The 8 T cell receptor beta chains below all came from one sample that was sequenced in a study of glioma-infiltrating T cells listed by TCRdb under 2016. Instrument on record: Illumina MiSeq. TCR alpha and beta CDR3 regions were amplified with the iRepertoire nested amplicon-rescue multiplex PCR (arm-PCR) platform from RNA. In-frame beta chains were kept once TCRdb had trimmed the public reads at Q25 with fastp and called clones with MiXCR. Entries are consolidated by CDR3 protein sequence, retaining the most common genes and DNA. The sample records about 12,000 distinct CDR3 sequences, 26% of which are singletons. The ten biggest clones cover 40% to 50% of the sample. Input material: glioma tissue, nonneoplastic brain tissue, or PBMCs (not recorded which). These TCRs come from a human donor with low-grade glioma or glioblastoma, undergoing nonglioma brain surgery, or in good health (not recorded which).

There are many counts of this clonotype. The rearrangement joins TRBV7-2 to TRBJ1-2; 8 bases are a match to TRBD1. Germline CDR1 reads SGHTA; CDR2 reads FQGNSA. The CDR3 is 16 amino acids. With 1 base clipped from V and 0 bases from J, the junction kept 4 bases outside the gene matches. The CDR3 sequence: CASSLDPTGANYGYTF. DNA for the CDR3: TGTGCCAGCAGCTTAGATCCGACAGGGGCTAACTATGGCTACACCTTC.

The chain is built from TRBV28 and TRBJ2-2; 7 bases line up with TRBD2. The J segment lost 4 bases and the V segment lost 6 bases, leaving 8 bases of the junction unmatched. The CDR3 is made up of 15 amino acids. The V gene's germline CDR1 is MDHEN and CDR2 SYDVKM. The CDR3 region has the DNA TGTGCCAGCAGCCCCCTCGGGGGGTTCACCGGGGAGCTGTTTTTT. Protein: CASSPLGGFTGELFF.

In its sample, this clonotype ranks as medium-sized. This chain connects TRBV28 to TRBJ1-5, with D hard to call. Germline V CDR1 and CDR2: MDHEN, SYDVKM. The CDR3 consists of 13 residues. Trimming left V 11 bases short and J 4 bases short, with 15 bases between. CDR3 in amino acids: CAPPDGRNQPQHF. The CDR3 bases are TGTGCCCCACCGGACGGACGTAATCAGCCCCAGCATTTT.

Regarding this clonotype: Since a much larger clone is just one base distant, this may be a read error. The DNA for the CDR3 is TGTGCCAGCCGCAGGACCTCTGGAAACACCATATATTTT. Encoded protein: CASRRTSGNTIYF. V usage is TRBV28 and J usage is TRBJ1-3; D uncertain. V was shortened by 8 bases and J by 0 bases, with 8 bases between the two germline ends. CDR3 length: 13 amino acids. Germline CDR1 is MDHEN and CDR2 is SYDVKM.

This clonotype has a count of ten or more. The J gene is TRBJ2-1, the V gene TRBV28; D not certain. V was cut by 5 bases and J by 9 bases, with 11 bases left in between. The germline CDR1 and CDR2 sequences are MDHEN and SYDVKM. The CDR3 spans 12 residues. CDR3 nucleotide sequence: TGTGCCAGCAGTCGAGGCAAAGGTGAGCAGTTCTTC. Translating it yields CASSRGKGEQFF.

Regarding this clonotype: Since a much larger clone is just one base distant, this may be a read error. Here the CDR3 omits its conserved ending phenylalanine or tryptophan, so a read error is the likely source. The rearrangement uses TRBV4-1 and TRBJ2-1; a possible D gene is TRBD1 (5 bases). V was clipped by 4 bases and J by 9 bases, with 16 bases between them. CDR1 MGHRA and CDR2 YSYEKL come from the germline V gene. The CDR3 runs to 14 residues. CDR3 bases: TGCGCCAGCAGCCCCAGGGCAGGTCAAAGTGAGCAGTTCCTC. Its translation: CASSPRAGQSEQFL.

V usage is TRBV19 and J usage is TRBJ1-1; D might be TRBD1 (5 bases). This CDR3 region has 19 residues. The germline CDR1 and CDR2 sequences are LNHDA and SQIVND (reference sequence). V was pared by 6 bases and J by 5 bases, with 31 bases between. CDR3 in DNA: TGTGCCAGTAGCGAGAGAGACGGACACGGAAATGAGGAAGGAACTGAAGCTTTCTTT. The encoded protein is CASSERDGHGNEEGTEAFF.

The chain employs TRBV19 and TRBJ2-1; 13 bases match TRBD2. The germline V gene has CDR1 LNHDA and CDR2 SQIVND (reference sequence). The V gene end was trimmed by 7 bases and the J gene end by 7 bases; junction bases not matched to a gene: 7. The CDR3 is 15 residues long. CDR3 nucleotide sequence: TGTGCCAGTAACAAGGGACTAGCGGGACGGAATGAGCAGTTCTTC. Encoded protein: CASNKGLAGRNEQFF.